This T cell receptor beta chain was profiled in a study of blood T cell repertoires in COVID-19 (dated by TCRdb to the early 2020s). For context, the study as a whole: The collaborator samples originated in the United States, Italy and Spain and spanned the acute and convalescent phases of COVID-19. A freely available public database, intended as a resource for researchers studying the immune response to SARS-CoV-2, is where the repertoires were released. The samples were drawn from the first 160 participants of the ongoing ImmuneRACE study and from some 1,300 subjects provided by 6 global collaborators. The sample metadata nearly always contained a de-identified subject ID, COVID-19 status, age in years and sex. Where available, HLA class I and class II types were obtained from metadata supplied by the sample provider rather than from assay-based typing. The material from the prospective study consisted of cDNA or gDNA derived from T cells, B-cell-depleted T cells, or PBMCs. Deeply sampled blood TCRbeta repertoires from subjects exposed to, actively infected with, or recovered from COVID-19 were included in the dataset.

Whole blood was collected in K2EDTA tubes by collaborating institutions according to the institutions' own protocols. For TCRbeta analysis, collaborator samples were shipped as frozen whole blood, as isolated PBMCs, or as DNA extracted from either sample type. The immunoSEQ Assay, a bias-controlled multiplex PCR, was used to amplify TCRbeta CDR3 regions from genomic DNA. On the study's bioinformatics: Within the assay, amplification of reference gene primers was used to estimate how many nucleated cells each sample contained. To quantify the absolute abundance of each unique TCRbeta CDR3 rearrangement, sequence reads were collapsed and filtered. For each sample, productive Simpson clonality was calculated by taking the square root of Simpson's diversity index across productive rearrangements. Entries here come from immuneACCESS through TCRdb and include only in-frame sequences with V and J called. Some clones fail to appear in such tables; in the studies checked, an unresolved V gene covers under half of the shortfall, and the cause of the remainder is unknown. D and trimming come from the DNA, and the V and J calls and clone size come from that table. This sample comprises about 110,000 clones, roughly four fifths of them detected only once. The ten top clones hold roughly 4% of the sample.

The paper's findings and limits, for the study overall: The quantity of clinical and demographic metadata differed by source and by participant and was supplied without curation.

The CDR3 sequence holds 14 residues, the cysteine and phenylalanine included. Here the CDR3 DNA is all that survives: 42 bases in frame from base 1. V and J are truncated by 2 bases and 8 bases respectively, leaving an intervening sequence of 13 bases. The germline V gene (reference sequence) yields LNHNV for CDR1 and YYDKDF for CDR2. Regarding this clone: The antigen this receptor binds is unknown. Per-base qualities were not stored, and no clone one base away is much larger.

Sequences were obtained from peripheral blood. The sequence derives from a woman between 70 and 85 years old with acute or convalescent COVID-19. This sequence uses TRBV15 and TRBJ2-1; TRBD2 is possibly the D segment (7 matching bases). Read as DNA, the sequence is TGTGCCACCAGCAGACTAGCGGAGGGGGATGAGCAGTTCTTC. Its protein product is CATSRLAEGDEQFF.